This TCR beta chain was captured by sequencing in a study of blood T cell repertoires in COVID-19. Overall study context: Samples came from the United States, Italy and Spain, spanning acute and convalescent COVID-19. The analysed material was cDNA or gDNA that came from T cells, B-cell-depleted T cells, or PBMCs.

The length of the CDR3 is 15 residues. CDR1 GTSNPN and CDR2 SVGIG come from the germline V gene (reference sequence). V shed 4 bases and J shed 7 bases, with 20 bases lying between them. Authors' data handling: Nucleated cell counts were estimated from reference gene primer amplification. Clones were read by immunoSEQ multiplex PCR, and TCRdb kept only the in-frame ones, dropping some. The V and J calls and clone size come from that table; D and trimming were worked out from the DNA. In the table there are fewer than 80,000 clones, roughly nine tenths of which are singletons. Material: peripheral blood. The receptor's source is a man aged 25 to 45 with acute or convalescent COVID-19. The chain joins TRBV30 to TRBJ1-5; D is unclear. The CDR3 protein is CAWNPTREVMQPQHF. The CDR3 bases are TGTGCCTGGAACCCCACACGGGAAGTAATGCAGCCCCAGCATTTT.